One and the same sample provided the 27 T cell receptor beta chains below, sequenced in a study of control samples from healthy donors and cancer patients. Profiled with immunoSEQ multiplex PCR; TCRdb holds only in-frame clones, not every one. The sample lists 60,000 to 75,000 clones; roughly 86% were seen once. The sample was PBMCs. The receptors shown here come from a woman between 50 and 59 years old with head and neck cancer.

This chain connects TRBV4-3 to TRBJ1-4; maybe TRBD1 (5 bases). V was pared by 0 bases and J by 0 bases, with 8 bases between. The CDR3 sequence is 16 residues long. Per the germline V gene, CDR1 is LGHNA and CDR2 is YSLEER. CDR3 in amino acids: CASSQDGGTTNEKLFF. The DNA of the CDR3 is TGCGCCAGCAGCCAAGACGGGGGGACAACTAATGAAAAACTGTTTTTT.

The chain links TRBV10-3 to TRBJ1-1, with D tentatively TRBD1 (5 bases). V was trimmed by 11 bases and J by 2 bases, leaving 18 bases between them. The CDR3 consists of 14 residues. Germline V gene lookup returns CDR1 ENHRY and CDR2 SYGVKD. CDR3 amino acids: CAVGRGGLNTEAFF. DNA for the CDR3: TGTGCCGTAGGACGGGGGGGACTTAACACTGAAGCTTTCTTT.

The chain is built from TRBV3-1 (or the pseudogene TRBV3-2) and TRBJ2-7, with TRBD1 matching over 9 bases. From germline, CDR1 is LGHDT and CDR2 YNNKEL (reference sequence). Unmatched junction bases numbered 17, after V lost 0 bases and J lost 2 bases. The CDR3 length is 20 residues. The CDR3 sequence is CASSQDQPSTQGQGPYEQYF. CDR3 DNA sequence: TGTGCCAGCAGCCAAGACCAACCCTCGACTCAGGGACAGGGACCCTACGAGCAGTACTTC.

The V gene is TRBV5-1, the J gene TRBJ2-3; D gene unclear. This CDR3 is built from 15 residues. Trimming stripped 1 base from V and 0 bases from J, with 9 bases between. CDR1 SGHRS and CDR2 YFSETQ come from the germline V gene. CDR3 sequence (DNA): TGCGCCAGCAGCTTGTCAGGAGCTAGCACAGATACGCAGTATTTT. As protein: CASSLSGASTDTQYF.

The chain employs TRBV30 and TRBJ2-3; no clear D. The CDR3 extends over 13 amino acids. Deletions cut 3 bases from V and 5 bases from J, with 12 bases between. Germline lookup yields CDR1 GTSNPN and CDR2 SVGIG (reference sequence). CDR3 in amino acids: CAWSPGRGDTQYF. The CDR3 coding sequence is TGTGCCTGGAGCCCCGGGCGAGGAGATACGCAGTATTTT.

V is TRBV28 and J is TRBJ1-6, with D possibly TRBD1 on 5 matching bases. Trimming cost V 4 bases and J 2 bases, with 15 bases left between them. Germline CDR1 reads MDHEN; CDR2 reads SYDVKM. The CDR3 has 17 residues. The CDR3 is CASSSPSGATYNSPLHF. The CDR3 DNA reads TGTGCCAGCAGTTCCCCGAGTGGGGCGACCTATAATTCACCCCTCCACTTT.

This chain links TRBV3-1 (or the pseudogene TRBV3-2) with TRBJ1-1; the D gene is possibly TRBD1 (5 bases). Germline assignment: CDR1 LGHDT and CDR2 YNNKEL (reference sequence). V gave up 4 bases and J gave up 1 base, with 10 bases separating them. The CDR3 extends over 14 amino acids. The CDR3 bases are TGTGCCAGCAGCCGTGAGGGGTGGAACACTGAAGCTTTCTTT. The encoded protein is CASSREGWNTEAFF.

This clone occurred a few times. The CDR3 nucleotides read TGTGCCAGCAGCCTCACAGATACGCAGTATTTT. Protein product: CASSLTDTQYF. The chain has TRBV9 and TRBJ2-3, with D hard to call. Trimming removed 4 bases from V and 2 bases from J, with 2 bases in between. Germline CDR1 and CDR2: SGDLS and YYNGEE. The CDR3 contains 11 residues.

Only a few counts were recorded for this clone. V and J are TRBV3-1 (or the pseudogene TRBV3-2) and TRBJ1-4, with a possible D match to TRBD1 (6 bases). CDR1 LGHDT and CDR2 YNNKEL come from the germline V gene (reference sequence). There are 13 residues in the CDR3. V gave up 4 bases and J gave up 9 bases, with 12 bases separating them. The CDR3 spells CASSLNREQKLFF. In DNA, the CDR3 is TGTGCCAGCAGCCTCAACAGGGAACAAAAACTGTTTTTT.

J is TRBJ1-1 and V is TRBV2; D gene ambiguous. Trimming pared 1 base from V and 1 base from J, leaving 4 bases between. CDR3 length: 13 residues. CDR1 is SNHLY, CDR2 FYNNEI, per germline. The CDR3 DNA reads TGTGCCAGCAGTGAAGAGGGGAACACTGAAGCTTTCTTT. It encodes CASSEEGNTEAFF. Supplemented by reference TRBV2 and TRBJ1-1, the full variable domain reads EPEVTQTPSHQVTQMGQEVILRCVPISNHLYFYWYRQILGQKVEFLVSFYNNEISEKSEIFDDQFSVERPDGSNFTLKIRSTKLEDSAMYFCASSEEGNTEAFFGQGTRLTVV.

The rearrangement links TRBV28 to TRBJ1-5; 9 nucleotides match TRBD1. V shed 6 bases and J 4 bases; nucleotides not matched to a gene: 4. The germline V gene has CDR1 MDHEN and CDR2 SYDVKM. The CDR3 covers 14 residues. The DNA for the CDR3 is TGTGCCAGCAGGGGGACAGGGTCGAATCAGCCCCAGCATTTT. Residues: CASRGTGSNQPQHF.

V usage is TRBV29-1 and J usage is TRBJ2-2; D remains ambiguous. V was trimmed by 8 bases and J by 1 base, leaving 5 bases between them. Germline CDR1 reads SQVTM; CDR2 reads ANQGSEA. CDR3 length: 11 residues. CDR3 sequence (DNA): TGCAGCTACCGGAACACCGGGGAGCTGTTTTTT. As protein: CSYRNTGELFF.

The chain recombines TRBV7-9 with TRBJ2-1; 9 bases agree with TRBD2. The germline CDR1 and CDR2 sequences are SEHNR and FQNEAQ (reference sequence). CDR3 length: 15 amino acids. V trimming: 4 bases; J trimming: 3 bases; junction bases outside the gene matches: 4. CDR3 protein: CASSSSGGSYNEQFF. CDR3 sequence (DNA): TGTGCCAGCAGCTCCAGCGGGGGGAGCTACAATGAGCAGTTCTTC.

The chain couples TRBV29-1 to TRBJ1-2; 7 nucleotides agree with TRBD1. Looked up from germline, CDR1 is SQVTM and CDR2 is ANQGSEA. The CDR3 runs to 15 residues. Unmatched junction bases numbered 18, after V lost 8 bases and J lost 6 bases. The CDR3 sequence: CSSRTLDEQGNGYTF. Here the CDR3 DNA reads TGCAGCTCACGGACGCTCGACGAACAGGGGAATGGCTACACCTTC.

The chain has TRBV6-5 and TRBJ2-7; D might be TRBD1 (6 bases). There are 14 residues in the CDR3. Deletions cut 6 bases from V and 4 bases from J, with 16 bases between. The germline V gene encodes CDR1 MNHEY and CDR2 SVGAGI. This CDR3 reads CASRSTGSSYEQYF. Written as DNA, the CDR3 is TGTGCCAGCAGGTCGACAGGCTCCTCGTACGAGCAGTACTTC.

There are a few counts of this clone. The V and J genes are TRBV9 and TRBJ1-5; D ambiguous. This CDR3 region has 13 residues. The germline V gene has CDR1 SGDLS and CDR2 YYNGEE. Deletions cut 0 bases from V and 3 bases from J, with 4 bases between. CDR3 amino acids: CASSVGANQPQHF. The CDR3 DNA reads TGTGCCAGCAGCGTAGGGGCCAATCAGCCCCAGCATTTT.

The CDR3 sequence: CATSLGQGQGYYEQYF. The DNA of the CDR3 is TGTGCCACCAGCTTGGGGCAGGGACAGGGGTACTACGAGCAGTACTTC. The rearrangement joins TRBV15 to TRBJ2-7; 10 bases line up with TRBD1. The CDR3 covers 16 residues. The germline V gene encodes CDR1 LNHNV and CDR2 YYDKDF (reference sequence). Trimming cost V 5 bases and J 3 bases; bases outside gene matches: 10.

The chain links TRBV5-1 to TRBJ2-1, with 11 bases lining up with TRBD2. There are 15 residues in the CDR3. J was trimmed by 7 bases and V by 4 bases; bases with no gene match: 7. The germline V gene has CDR1 SGHRS and CDR2 YFSETQ. CDR3: CASSLGSGGVNEQFF. As DNA, the CDR3 is TGCGCCAGCAGCCTCGGTAGCGGGGGGGTGAATGAGCAGTTCTTC.

The chain employs TRBV7-9 and TRBJ2-2; perhaps TRBD2 as D (5 bases). Germline V gene data show CDR1 as SEHNR and CDR2 as FQNEAQ (reference sequence). Deletions cut 3 bases from V and 13 bases from J, with 15 bases between. The CDR3 covers 13 residues. The CDR3 spells CASSLEEQTGLFF. CDR3 nucleotide sequence: TGTGCCAGCAGCTTGGAGGAACAAACCGGGCTGTTTTTT.

The chain uses TRBV2 and TRBJ1-2; 9 nucleotides match TRBD1. The CDR3 contains 14 residues. Germline values: CDR1 SNHLY, CDR2 FYNNEI. The V gene end was trimmed by 10 bases and the J gene end by 6 bases; junction bases not matched to a gene: 12. CDR3 loop: CATTGGDRVHGYTF. DNA for the CDR3: TGTGCCACCACGGGAGGGGACAGGGTTCATGGCTACACCTTC.

The chain has TRBV19 and TRBJ1-4; tentatively, D is TRBD1 (5 bases). Germline lookup yields CDR1 LNHDA and CDR2 SQIVND (reference sequence). There are 14 residues in the CDR3. V lost 3 bases, J lost 8 bases, and 13 bases lay in between. For the CDR3, the DNA is TGTGCCAGTAGTATTGTGCAGGGTAGAGAAAAACTGTTTTTT. This gives the protein CASSIVQGREKLFF. The whole variable domain, remainder taken from reference TRBV19 and TRBJ1-4, is DGGITQSPKYLFRKEGQNVTLSCEQNLNHDAMYWYRQDPGQGLRLIYYSQIVNDFQKGDIAEGYSVSREKKESFPLTVTSAQKNPTAFYLCASSIVQGREKLFFGSGTQLSVL.

The chain joins TRBV7-6 to TRBJ2-3; D remains unclear. The CDR3 sequence is 15 residues long. Looked up from germline, CDR1 is SGHVS and CDR2 is FNYEAQ. The V and J ends lost 0 bases and 1 base respectively, with 8 bases between them. The CDR3 is CASSLATSRTDTQYF. In DNA form, the CDR3 reads TGTGCCAGCAGCTTAGCGACGAGCCGCACAGATACGCAGTATTTT.

The chain joins TRBV12-5 to TRBJ2-3; 8 bases are a match to TRBD2. There are 14 residues in the CDR3. In germline, CDR1 is LGHNT, CDR2 FRNRAP. Trimming at V came to 7 bases and at J to 1 base, leaving 4 bases not matched to a gene. The CDR3 DNA reads TGTGCTAGTGCCGGAGCGGGGGGCACAGATACGCAGTATTTT. Protein sequence: CASAGAGGTDTQYF.

The genes are TRBV3-1 (or the pseudogene TRBV3-2) and TRBJ2-2; D call uncertain. The CDR3 has 15 residues. The germline V gene encodes CDR1 LGHDT and CDR2 YNNKEL (reference sequence). V gave up 1 base and J gave up 7 bases, with 13 bases separating them. The CDR3, as DNA: TGTGCCAGCAGCCAAGGGCAGGCGCGTTTCGGGGAGCTGTTTTTT. Protein product: CASSQGQARFGELFF.

The gene calls are TRBV6-6 and TRBJ2-5; TRBD1 agrees at 7 bases. This CDR3 is built from 13 residues. The V gene's germline CDR1 is MNHNY and CDR2 SVGAGI (reference sequence). V shed 7 bases and J 5 bases; nucleotides not matched to a gene: 7. CDR3 protein: CASMRQGRETQYF. Written as DNA, the CDR3 is TGTGCCAGCATGAGACAGGGTAGGGAGACCCAGTACTTC.

This clone appeared once. This chain uses TRBV5-1 with TRBJ2-5; D remains unclear. V dropped 4 bases and J dropped 1 base, with 14 bases sitting between them. The CDR3 consists of 15 residues. CDR1 and CDR2 (germline): SGHRS, YFSETQ. The CDR3 DNA sequence: TGCGCCAGCAGCCCCTTCGACGGGCCCCAAGAGACCCAGTACTTC. Translating it yields CASSPFDGPQETQYF.

V usage is TRBV30 and J usage is TRBJ2-7; 15 bases are a match to TRBD2. Germline values: CDR1 GTSNPN, CDR2 SVGIG (reference sequence). The J segment lost 4 bases and the V segment lost 5 bases, leaving 3 bases of the junction unmatched. This CDR3 contains 14 residues. The CDR3 bases are TGTGCCTGGGGGGGGACTAGCGGGGGGTACGAGCAGTACTTC. This sequence encodes CAWGGTSGGYEQYF.